The 20 T cell receptor beta chains below were found in one sample sequenced in a study of cytomegalovirus exposure and HLA in healthy donors. PCR used 60 Vbeta primers and 13 Jbeta primers. The data were produced by immunoSEQ multiplex PCR, yet TCRdb's version contains in-frame clones alone and is incomplete. The data show some 250,000 clones, roughly 80% seen once. The sequenced sample was PBMCs. The receptors were gathered from a middle-aged woman in good health and CMV-seropositive.

The chain is built from TRBV23-1 and TRBJ1-1, with 12 bases aligning to TRBD1. TRBV23-1 is an ORF, with its function uncertain. The CDR3 is 14 residues long. V gave up 1 base and J gave up 11 bases; unmatched junction bases: 5. The CDR3 DNA follows: TGCGCCAGCAGTCAATGGGACAGGGGGCGCGGGGCTTTCTTT. This translates into CASSQWDRGRGAFF.

To note about this clone: Other DNA sequences in this specimen translate into the identical CDR3. V and J are TRBV19 and TRBJ2-7; 10 positions match TRBD1. CDR3 length equals 12 residues. Germline assignment: CDR1 LNHDA and CDR2 SQIVND (reference sequence). J lost 3 bases, V lost 9 bases, and 2 bases had no gene match. Written as DNA, the CDR3 is TGTGCCAGCAGGGACAGGGGCTACGAGCAGTACTTC. Its translation: CASRDRGYEQYF.

This clone has only a few counts. The sample has other DNA sequences that encode this CDR3 too. The chain uses TRBV30 and TRBJ1-1; D is unclear. This CDR3 spans 14 amino acids. Germline V gene lookup returns CDR1 GTSNPN and CDR2 SVGIG (reference sequence). Trimming removed 0 bases at V and 1 base at J, with 9 bases between. DNA for the CDR3: TGTGCCTGGAGTGTGTCCGGAGCGAACACTGAAGCTTTCTTT. It is translated as CAWSVSGANTEAFF. Based on the CDR3 plus reference TRBV30 and TRBJ1-1, the full variable domain is SQTIHQWPATLVQPVGSPLSLECTVEGTSNPNLYWYRQAAGRGLQLLFYSVGIGQISSEVPQNLSASRPQDRQFILSSKKLLLSDSGFYLCAWSVSGANTEAFFGQGTRLTVV.

CDR3 sequence: CASGPSGQNRYGYTF. DNA of the CDR3: TGTGCTAGTGGTCCTTCGGGACAGAACCGATATGGCTACACCTTC. The chain employs TRBV12-5 and TRBJ1-2, with 7 bases aligning to TRBD1. J lost 5 bases, V lost 5 bases, and 11 bases had no gene match. The germline V gene encodes CDR1 LGHNT and CDR2 FRNRAP. This CDR3 region has 15 residues.

A note on this clone: Other DNA sequences within the sample encode an identical CDR3. The CDR3 DNA is TGTGCCAGCTCACCAGGGACAGGCTCCGATGAGCAGTTCTTC. This gives the protein CASSPGTGSDEQFF. The rearrangement links TRBV18 to TRBJ2-1; 8 nucleotides line up with TRBD1. The CDR3 sequence is 14 residues long. V lost 2 bases and J lost 8; bases outside the gene matches: 5. Germline values: CDR1 KGHSH, CDR2 LQKENI.

This clone was seen a single time. V usage is TRBV4-3 and J usage is TRBJ1-1; D uncertain. Germline V CDR1 and CDR2: LGHNA, YSLEER. This CDR3 is built from 15 residues. V dropped 0 bases and J dropped 4 bases, with 12 bases sitting between them. Written as DNA, the CDR3 is TGCGCCAGCAGCCAAGACACGGGCGGGAGCACTGAAGCTTTCTTT. As protein: CASSQDTGGSTEAFF.

CDR3 amino acids: CASSPTDRVETGANVLTF. The DNA for the CDR3 is TGTGCCAGCTCACCTACGGACAGGGTGGAAACTGGGGCCAACGTCCTGACTTTC. The V and J genes are TRBV18 and TRBJ2-6; TRBD1 aligns across 8 bases. V shed 3 bases and J 2 bases; nucleotides not matched to a gene: 9. This CDR3 comprises 18 residues. Per the germline V gene, CDR1 is KGHSH and CDR2 is LQKENI. Full variable domain (rest looked up from reference TRBV18 and TRBJ2-6): NAGVMQNPRHLVRRRGQEARLRCSPMKGHSHVYWYRQLPEEGLKFMVYLQKENIIDESGMPKERFSAEFPKEGPSILRIQQVVRGDSAAYFCASSPTDRVETGANVLTFGAGSRLTVL.

The CDR3 DNA sequence: TGTGCCAGTAGTCCCTCCACAGGGGCCTATGGCTACACCTTC. It is translated as CASSPSTGAYGYTF. This chain links TRBV19 with TRBJ1-2, with 7 positions matching TRBD1. J was trimmed by 4 bases and V by 5 bases; bases with no gene match: 7. Looked up from germline, CDR1 is LNHDA and CDR2 is SQIVND (reference sequence). The CDR3 length is 14 residues.

The chain recombines TRBV7-9 with TRBJ2-1, with D uncertain. V shed 10 bases and J shed 0 bases, with 13 bases lying between them. There are 14 residues in the CDR3. Germline V gene lookup returns CDR1 SEHNR and CDR2 FQNEAQ (reference sequence). CDR3 coding DNA: TGTGCCACCCCGCCATTGAGCTCCTACAATGAGCAGTTCTTC. Translated: CATPPLSSYNEQFF.

The rearrangement joins TRBV4-3 to TRBJ1-1; D possibly corresponds to TRBD1 (5 bases). The CDR3 contains 16 residues. V gave up 4 bases and J gave up 3 bases, with 18 bases separating them. The V gene's germline CDR1 is LGHNA and CDR2 YSLEER. The CDR3 spells CASSPQVPGPYTEAFF. The CDR3 DNA sequence: TGCGCCAGCAGCCCCCAGGTCCCAGGGCCGTACACTGAAGCTTTCTTT.

This clone was seen only a few times. The rearrangement joins TRBV6-5 to TRBJ2-7; no clear D. The germline CDR1 and CDR2 sequences are MNHEY and SVGAGI. CDR3 size: 13 residues. V shed 0 bases and J shed 7 bases, with 10 bases lying between them. The CDR3 protein is CASSYSPRLEQYF. Written as DNA, the CDR3 is TGTGCCAGCAGTTACTCCCCGCGTTTGGAGCAGTACTTC.

The chain is built from TRBV5-1 and TRBJ2-5; 9 bases map to TRBD2. The DNA end favors TRBJ2-7, so the J call may be wrong. CDR3 size: 14 residues. Per germline, CDR1 SGHRS and CDR2 YFSETQ. CDR3 in amino acids: CASSSGTSIYEQYF. As DNA, the CDR3 is TGCGCCAGCAGCTCAGGGACTAGCATCTACGAGCAGTACTTC.

Only a few counts were recorded for this clone. V usage is TRBV7-6 and J usage is TRBJ2-7, with 7 bases matching TRBD1. V was pared by 5 bases and J by 1 base, with 8 bases of the junction left unmatched. CDR3 length equals 15 residues. In germline, CDR1 is SGHVS, CDR2 FNYEAQ. CDR3 nucleotide sequence: TGTGCCAGCAGCCGCGAAGGGGGCTCATCCTACGAGCAGTACTTC. Amino acid sequence: CASSREGGSSYEQYF.

The chain carries TRBV2 and TRBJ1-4; the D gene is possibly TRBD1 (5 bases). The CDR3 extends over 15 amino acids. V was shortened by 6 bases and J by 12 bases, with 23 bases between the two germline ends. Germline CDR1 is SNHLY and CDR2 is FYNNEI. As DNA, the CDR3 is TGTGCCAGCAGATCCTTACAGGACGCGGCGACTCAACTGTTTTTT. This translates into CASRSLQDAATQLFF.

The sample holds a few counts of this clone. The V call is TRBV10-3, the J call TRBJ2-1; TRBD2 might be the D (5 bases). Germline CDR1 reads ENHRY; CDR2 reads SYGVKD. Trimming removed 7 bases at V and 6 bases at J, with 10 bases between. This CDR3 is 12 amino acids long. This CDR3 reads CAITGGSNEQFF. The CDR3 DNA reads TGTGCCATCACGGGTGGGAGCAATGAGCAGTTCTTC.

This clone occurred a few times. The gene calls are TRBV20-1 and TRBJ1-1; D call uncertain. V was shortened by 1 base and J by 7 bases, with 7 bases between the two germline ends. Per germline, CDR1 DFQATT and CDR2 SNEGSKA (reference sequence). There are 11 residues in the CDR3. The chain's CDR3 is CSARAPVEAFF. The CDR3 bases are TGCAGTGCTAGAGCCCCGGTTGAAGCTTTCTTT.

The chain employs TRBV5-1 and TRBJ1-1, with TRBD1 as a possible D gene (6 bases). Germline CDR1 SGHRS, CDR2 YFSETQ. The CDR3 covers 15 residues. V was pared by 4 bases and J by 1 base, with 14 bases between. Here the CDR3 reads CASSLYPGQNTEAFF. The CDR3 DNA follows: TGCGCCAGCAGCCTTTACCCGGGACAGAACACTGAAGCTTTCTTT.

The chain joins TRBV29-1 to TRBJ1-1, with D perhaps matching TRBD1 (6 bases). CDR3 length: 14 amino acids. Germline V gene data show CDR1 as SQVTM and CDR2 as ANQGSEA. The V gene lost 6 bases and the J gene lost 1 base, with 15 bases spanning the gap. CDR3 residues: CSVSTGFWNTEAFF. The CDR3 DNA sequence: TGCAGCGTCTCGACAGGCTTCTGGAACACTGAAGCTTTCTTT.

This rearrangement joins TRBV6-5 to TRBJ1-1, with 7 bases lining up with TRBD1. Trimming took 4 bases from V and 4 from J; bases not matched to a gene: 6. Germline V CDR1 and CDR2: MNHEY, SVGAGI. This CDR3 comprises 14 residues. CDR3 sequence reads: CASSLSTGSTEAFF. As DNA, the CDR3 is TGTGCCAGCAGTTTATCGACAGGGTCCACTGAAGCTTTCTTT.

The chain joins TRBV6-5 to TRBJ1-2; perhaps TRBD1 as D (6 bases). Trimming took off 6 bases at V and 3 bases at J, with 17 bases between the two ends. CDR1 and CDR2 (germline): MNHEY, SVGAGI. The CDR3 sequence is 15 residues long. CDR3 protein: CASRLTGTVHYGYTF. As DNA, the CDR3 is TGTGCCAGCAGGCTCACAGGGACCGTACACTATGGCTACACCTTC.